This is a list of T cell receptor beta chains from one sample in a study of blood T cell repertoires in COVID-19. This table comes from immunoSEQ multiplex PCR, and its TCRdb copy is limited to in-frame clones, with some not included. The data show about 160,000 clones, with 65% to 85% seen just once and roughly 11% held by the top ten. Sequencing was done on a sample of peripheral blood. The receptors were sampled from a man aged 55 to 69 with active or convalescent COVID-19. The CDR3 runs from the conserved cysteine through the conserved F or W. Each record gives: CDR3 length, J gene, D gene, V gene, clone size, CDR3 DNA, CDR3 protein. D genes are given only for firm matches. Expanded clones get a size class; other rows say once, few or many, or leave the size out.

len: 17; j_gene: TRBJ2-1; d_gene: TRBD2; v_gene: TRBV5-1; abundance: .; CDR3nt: TGCGCCAGCAGCTTGTCACTAGCGGGAGGGATTTACAATGAGCAGTTCTTC; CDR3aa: CASSLSLAGGIYNEQFF
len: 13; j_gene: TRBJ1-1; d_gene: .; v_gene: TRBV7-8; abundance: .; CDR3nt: TGTGCCAGCAGTCCACGGCAGAATTTAGCTGCTTTCTTT; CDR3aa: CASSPRQNLAAFF
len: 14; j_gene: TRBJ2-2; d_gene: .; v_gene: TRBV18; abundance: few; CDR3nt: TGTGCCAGCTCACAGTCTAGCGACACCGGGGAGCTGTTTTTT; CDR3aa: CASSQSSDTGELFF
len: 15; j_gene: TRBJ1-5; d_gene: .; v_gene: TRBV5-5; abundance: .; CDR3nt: TGTGCCAGCAGCGTGGGACCGGAGGCCAATCAGCCCCAGCATTTT; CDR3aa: CASSVGPEANQPQHF
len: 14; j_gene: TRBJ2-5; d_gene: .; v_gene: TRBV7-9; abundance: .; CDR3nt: TGTGCCAGCAGCTTATATCGGGACCAAGAGACCCAGTACTTC; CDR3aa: CASSLYRDQETQYF
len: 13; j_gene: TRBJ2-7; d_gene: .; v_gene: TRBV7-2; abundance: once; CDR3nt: TGTGCCAGCAGCTGGGGAGGAGTGCGCGAGCAGTACTTC; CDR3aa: CASSWGGVREQYF
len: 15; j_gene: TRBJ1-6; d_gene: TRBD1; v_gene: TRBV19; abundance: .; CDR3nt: TGTGCCAGTAGTATTCAACAGGGGGATGGTTCACCCCTCCACTTT; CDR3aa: CASSIQQGDGSPLHF
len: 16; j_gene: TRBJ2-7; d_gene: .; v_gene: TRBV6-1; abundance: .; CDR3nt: TGTGCCAGCAGTGAAGCATTGCAGGGGTTGTTCTACGAGCAGTACTTC; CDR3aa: CASSEALQGLFYEQYF
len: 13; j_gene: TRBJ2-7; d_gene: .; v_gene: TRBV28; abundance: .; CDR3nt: TGTGCCAGCAGTCCCTCGGTTCTCTACGAGCAGTACTTC; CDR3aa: CASSPSVLYEQYF
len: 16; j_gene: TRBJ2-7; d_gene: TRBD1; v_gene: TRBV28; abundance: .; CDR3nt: TGTGCCAGCAGTTCAAGACAGGGGGCGATCGGGTACGAGCAGTACTTC; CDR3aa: CASSSRQGAIGYEQYF
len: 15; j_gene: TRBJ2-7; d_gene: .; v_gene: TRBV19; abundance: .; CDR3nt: TGTGCCAGTAGTATAGATGATACGGTCTCCTACGAGCAGTACTTC; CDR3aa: CASSIDDTVSYEQYF
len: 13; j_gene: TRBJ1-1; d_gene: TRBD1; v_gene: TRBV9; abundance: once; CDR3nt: TGTGCCAGCAGCGTAGGGACAGGATATGAAGCTTTCTTT; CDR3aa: CASSVGTGYEAFF
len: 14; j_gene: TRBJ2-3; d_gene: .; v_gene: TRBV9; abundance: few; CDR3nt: TGTGCCAGCAGCAACCCCGGGACTGGAGATACGCAGTATTTT; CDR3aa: CASSNPGTGDTQYF
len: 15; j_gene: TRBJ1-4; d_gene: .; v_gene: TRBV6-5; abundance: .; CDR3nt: TGTGCCAGCAGTTACTCTCAGGTTGGGAGTGAAAAACTGTTTTTT; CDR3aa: CASSYSQVGSEKLFF
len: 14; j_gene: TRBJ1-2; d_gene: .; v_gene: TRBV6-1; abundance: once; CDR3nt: TGTGCCAGCAGTGGGGGAACAGGGTCTTATGGCTACACCTTC; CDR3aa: CASSGGTGSYGYTF
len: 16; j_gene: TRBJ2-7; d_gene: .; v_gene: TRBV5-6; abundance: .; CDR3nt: TGTGCCAGCAGCTCTCAGGGACTTTCGTTAACCTACGAGCAGTACTTC; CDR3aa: CASSSQGLSLTYEQYF
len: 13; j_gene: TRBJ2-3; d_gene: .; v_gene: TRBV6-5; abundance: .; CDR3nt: TGTGCCAGCAGTCCGTCCTTGTCAGATACGCAGTATTTT; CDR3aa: CASSPSLSDTQYF
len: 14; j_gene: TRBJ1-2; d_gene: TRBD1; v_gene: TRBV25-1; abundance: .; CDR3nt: TGTGCCAGCAGTGGCCTGGGACAGGTTGCTGGCTACACCTTC; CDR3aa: CASSGLGQVAGYTF
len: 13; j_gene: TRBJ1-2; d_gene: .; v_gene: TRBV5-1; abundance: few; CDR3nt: TGCGCCAGCAGCTTGCAGGGGAGCTATGGCTACACCTTC; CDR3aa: CASSLQGSYGYTF
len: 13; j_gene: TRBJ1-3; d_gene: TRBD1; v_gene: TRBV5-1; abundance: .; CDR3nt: TGCGCCAGCAGCACCGGGACAGGGGACACCATATATTTT; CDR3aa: CASSTGTGDTIYF
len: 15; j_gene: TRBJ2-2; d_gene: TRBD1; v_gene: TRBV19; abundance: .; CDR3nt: TGTGCCAGTAGTATGGGGACAGGGAACACCGGGGAGCTGTTTTTT; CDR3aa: CASSMGTGNTGELFF
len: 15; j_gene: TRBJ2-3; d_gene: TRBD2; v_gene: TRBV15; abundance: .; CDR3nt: TGTGCCACCAGCCCAAGGACTAGTAGCACAGATACGCAGTATTTT; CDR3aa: CATSPRTSSTDTQYF
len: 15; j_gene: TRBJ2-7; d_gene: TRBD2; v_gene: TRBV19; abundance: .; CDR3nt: TGTGCCAGTAGCACAAGCTTGCTAGCGGCTTACGAGCAGTACTTC; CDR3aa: CASSTSLLAAYEQYF
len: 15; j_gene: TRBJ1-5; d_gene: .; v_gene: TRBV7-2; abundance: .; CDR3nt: TGTGCCAGCAGGACGACCTCCGGGGTGGGTCAGCCCCAGCATTTT; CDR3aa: CASRTTSGVGQPQHF
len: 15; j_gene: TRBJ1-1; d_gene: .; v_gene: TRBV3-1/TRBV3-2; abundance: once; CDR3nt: TGTGCCAGCAGCCAAGAGATTGCCGGGAACACTGAAGCTTTCTTT; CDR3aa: CASSQEIAGNTEAFF
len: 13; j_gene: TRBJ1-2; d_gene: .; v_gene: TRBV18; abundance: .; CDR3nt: TGTGCCAGCTCACCACCCGGGGTCGAGGGCTACACCTTC; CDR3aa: CASSPPGVEGYTF
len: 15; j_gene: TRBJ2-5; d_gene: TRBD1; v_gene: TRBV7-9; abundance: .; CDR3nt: TGTGCCAGCAGCTTAGGCAGGGGGCTAGGTGAGACCCAGTACTTC; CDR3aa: CASSLGRGLGETQYF
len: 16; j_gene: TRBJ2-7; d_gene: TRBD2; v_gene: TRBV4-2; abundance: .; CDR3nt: TGTGCCAGCAGCCAAGATGCCGGACTAGCGGGGGCCCCGCGAAACTTC; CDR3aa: CASSQDAGLAGAPRNF
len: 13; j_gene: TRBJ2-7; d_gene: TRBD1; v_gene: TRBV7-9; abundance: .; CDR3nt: TGTGCCAGCAGCATAGGGGAACAGGGGGCAGGGTACTTC; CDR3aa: CASSIGEQGAGYF
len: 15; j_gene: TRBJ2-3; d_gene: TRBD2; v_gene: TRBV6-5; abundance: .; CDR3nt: TGTGCCAGCGCTTCCGGGCGGGAGAGGGCAGATACGCAGTATTTT; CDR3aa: CASASGRERADTQYF
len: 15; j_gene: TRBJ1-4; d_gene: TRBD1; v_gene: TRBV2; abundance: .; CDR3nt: TGTGCCAGCGGAAAAGGGACAGGTGTAAATGAAAAACTGTTTTTT; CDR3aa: CASGKGTGVNEKLFF
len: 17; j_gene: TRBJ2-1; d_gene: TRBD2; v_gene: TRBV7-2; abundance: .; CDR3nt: TGTGCCAGCAGGGGACTAGCGGGAACAGGGAACCCCAATGAGCAGTTCTTC; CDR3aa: CASRGLAGTGNPNEQFF
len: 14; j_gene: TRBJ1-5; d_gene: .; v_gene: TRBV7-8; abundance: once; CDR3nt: TGTGCCAGCAGCTTGGGGGCGAACAATCAGCCCCAGCATTTT; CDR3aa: CASSLGANNQPQHF
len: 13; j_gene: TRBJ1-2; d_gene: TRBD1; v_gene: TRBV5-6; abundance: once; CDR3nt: TGTGCCAGCAGTTTTACAGGGGGAAGGGGCTACACCTTC; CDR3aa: CASSFTGGRGYTF
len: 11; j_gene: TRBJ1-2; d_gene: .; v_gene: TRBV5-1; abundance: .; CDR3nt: TGCGCCAGCGACAACGGCTATGGCTACACCTTC; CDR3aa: CASDNGYGYTF
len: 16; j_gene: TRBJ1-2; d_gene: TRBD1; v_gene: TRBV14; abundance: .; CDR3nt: TGTGCCAGCAGCCAAGTCGGGACAGGGGGTAACTATGGCTACACCTTC; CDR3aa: CASSQVGTGGNYGYTF
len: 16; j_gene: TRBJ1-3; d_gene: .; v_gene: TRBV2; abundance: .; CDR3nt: TGTGCCAGCAGTGAAGCAGGGGCTTTAGCTGGAAACACCATATATTTT; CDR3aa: CASSEAGALAGNTIYF
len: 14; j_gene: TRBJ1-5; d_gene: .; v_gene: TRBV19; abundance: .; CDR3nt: TGTGCCAGTAGTACGGGGAGGCCCAATCAGCCCCAGCATTTT; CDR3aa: CASSTGRPNQPQHF
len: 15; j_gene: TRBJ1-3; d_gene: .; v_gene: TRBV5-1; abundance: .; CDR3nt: TGCGCCAGCAGTCAACAACAGGGTACTGGAAACACCATATATTTT; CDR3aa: CASSQQQGTGNTIYF
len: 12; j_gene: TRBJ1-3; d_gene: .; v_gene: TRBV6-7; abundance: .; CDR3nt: TGTGCCAGCAGTTGGGGGAGGGGCACCATATATTTT; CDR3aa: CASSWGRGTIYF
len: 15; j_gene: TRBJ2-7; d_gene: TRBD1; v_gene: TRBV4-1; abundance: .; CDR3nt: TGCGCCAGCAGACCGGGGACAGGGGAGATCTACGAGCAGTACTTC; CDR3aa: CASRPGTGEIYEQYF
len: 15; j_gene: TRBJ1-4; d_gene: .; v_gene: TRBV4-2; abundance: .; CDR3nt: TGTGCCAGCACCCCTGAGGCAGTTAATAATGAAAAACTGTTTTTT; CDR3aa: CASTPEAVNNEKLFF
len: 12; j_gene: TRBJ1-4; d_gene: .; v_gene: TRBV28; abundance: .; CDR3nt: TGTGCCAGCAAGACCGGGAGTGAAAAACTGTTTTTT; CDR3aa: CASKTGSEKLFF
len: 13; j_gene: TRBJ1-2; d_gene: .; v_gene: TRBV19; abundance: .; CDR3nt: TGTGCCAGTAGTACAGGGGCCACCTATGGCTACACCTTC; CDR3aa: CASSTGATYGYTF
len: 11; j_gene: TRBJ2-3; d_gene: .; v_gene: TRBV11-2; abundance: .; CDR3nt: TGTGCCAGCAGCTTTAAAGATACGCAGTATTTT; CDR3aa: CASSFKDTQYF
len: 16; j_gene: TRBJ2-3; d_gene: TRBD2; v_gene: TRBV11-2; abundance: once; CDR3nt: TGTGCCAGCAGCCGGGGGGGTAGCGGGGTCACAGATACGCAGTATTTT; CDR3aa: CASSRGGSGVTDTQYF
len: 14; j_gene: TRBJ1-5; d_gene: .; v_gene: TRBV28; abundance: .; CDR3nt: TGTGCCAGCAGTTTATCAGGGTTCGGTCAGCCCCAGCATTTT; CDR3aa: CASSLSGFGQPQHF
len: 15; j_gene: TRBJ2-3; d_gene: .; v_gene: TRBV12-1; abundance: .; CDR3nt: TGTGCCAGCAGCTTTGCCCCCGGGGGCACAGATACGCAGTATTTT; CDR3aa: CASSFAPGGTDTQYF
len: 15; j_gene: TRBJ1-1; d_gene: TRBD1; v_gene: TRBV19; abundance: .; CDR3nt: TGTGCCAGTAGTACAGCCGGGACAGGGATCACTGAAGCTTTCTTT; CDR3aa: CASSTAGTGITEAFF
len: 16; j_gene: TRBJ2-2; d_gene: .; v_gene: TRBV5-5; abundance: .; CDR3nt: TGTGCCAGCAGCTTTAAACTTACAGGGAACACCGGGGAGCTGTTTTTT; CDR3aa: CASSFKLTGNTGELFF
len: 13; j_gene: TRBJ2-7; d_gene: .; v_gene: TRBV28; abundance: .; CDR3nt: TGTGCCAGCAGGCCCGGCGGGGTCGGCGAGCAGTACTTC; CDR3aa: CASRPGGVGEQYF
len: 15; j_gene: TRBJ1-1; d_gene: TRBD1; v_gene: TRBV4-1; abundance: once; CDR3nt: TGCGCCAGCAGCCAGTCGGACAGGAGAGATACTGAAGCTTTCTTT; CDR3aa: CASSQSDRRDTEAFF
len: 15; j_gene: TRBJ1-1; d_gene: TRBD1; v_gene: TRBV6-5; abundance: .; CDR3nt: TGTGCCAGCAGTTTATGGACAGGGTCGAACACTGAAGCTTTCTTT; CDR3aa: CASSLWTGSNTEAFF
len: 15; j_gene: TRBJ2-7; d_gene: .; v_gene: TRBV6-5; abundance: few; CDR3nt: TGTGCCAGCAGGTTCGGGCAGGGGAGCTCCTACGAGCAGTACTTC; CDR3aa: CASRFGQGSSYEQYF